The 17 T cell receptor beta chains listed next were all sequenced from one sample in a study of technical replicates of blood from a few donors. Assay: immunoSEQ multiplex PCR; the TCRdb copy retains only in-frame clones and omits some. This sample has tens of thousands of clones; roughly 94% occur once, and the top ten carry around 0.37%. The sample was T cells isolated from PBMCs. The source of these receptors is a human donor in good health.

This chain joins TRBV7-2 and TRBJ2-3; 7 bases align to TRBD2. From germline, CDR1 is SGHTA and CDR2 FQGNSA. This CDR3 region has 17 residues. The V segment lost 1 base and the J segment 2 bases; nucleotides outside the gene matches: 9. As DNA, the CDR3 is TGTGCCAGCAGCTTAGTATCGCCAGCGGGACTCACAGATACGCAGTATTTT. It encodes CASSLVSPAGLTDTQYF.

The gene calls are TRBV6-5 and TRBJ2-7; 8 bases fit TRBD1. With V trimmed by 7 bases and J by 2 bases, 7 bases remained unmatched. This CDR3 comprises 14 residues. The V gene's germline CDR1 is MNHEY and CDR2 SVGAGI. CDR3 sequence (DNA): TGTGCCAGCAAAGCCGGGACAGGTCCCTACGAGCAGTACTTC. Translating gives CASKAGTGPYEQYF.

The gene calls are TRBV15 and TRBJ1-1, with 8 bases that match TRBD1. This CDR3 has 15 amino acids. V dropped 0 bases and J dropped 1; count of bases not matched to a gene: 1. Germline CDR1 and CDR2: LNHNV and YYDKDF (reference sequence). CDR3 amino acids: CATSRDTGGNTEAFF. CDR3 bases: TGTGCCACCAGCAGAGATACAGGGGGGAACACTGAAGCTTTCTTT.

This clone came up once. The J gene is TRBJ2-3, the V gene TRBV7-3; tentatively, D is TRBD1 (5 bases). The V gene lost 4 bases and the J gene lost 2 bases, with 13 bases spanning the gap. The CDR3 is 15 amino acids. The germline gives CDR1 SGHTA, CDR2 FQGTGA. The CDR3 coding sequence is TGTGCCAGCAGCTCCATAGGGGCAACCACAGATACGCAGTATTTT. Its translation is CASSSIGATTDTQYF.

This chain joins TRBV15 and TRBJ2-2; 7 nucleotides agree with TRBD1. After removal of 5 bases from V and 4 bases from J, the junction contained 4 bases not matched to a gene. This CDR3 region has 14 residues. Germline-derived CDR1 and CDR2 are LNHNV and YYDKDF (reference sequence). The CDR3 DNA sequence: TGTGCCACCAGCCCGGCAGGGGGCACCGGGGAGCTGTTTTTT. Its translation is CATSPAGGTGELFF.

This clone was recorded once. CDR3 loop: CASSFSGAGAGELFF. The CDR3 DNA is TGTGCCAGCAGCTTTTCAGGGGCCGGCGCCGGGGAGCTGTTTTTT. This chain joins TRBV7-3 and TRBJ2-2, with a possible D match to TRBD1 (6 bases). The V gene's germline CDR1 is SGHTA and CDR2 FQGTGA. The CDR3 extends over 15 amino acids. Deletions cut 3 bases from V and 6 bases from J, with 14 bases between.

CDR3 protein: CASVLSREQYF. In nucleotides, the CDR3 is TGTGCCAGCGTTCTCTCCCGCGAGCAGTACTTC. The chain recombines TRBV2 with TRBJ2-7, with D hard to call. V shed 8 bases and J shed 6 bases, with 11 bases lying between them. The CDR3 loop spans 11 amino acids. The germline V gene encodes CDR1 SNHLY and CDR2 FYNNEI. The full variable domain, completed using reference TRBV2 and TRBJ2-7, is EPEVTQTPSHQVTQMGQEVILRCVPISNHLYFYWYRQILGQKVEFLVSFYNNEISEKSEIFDDQFSVERPDGSNFTLKIRSTKLEDSAMYFCASVLSREQYFGPGTRLTVT.

J is TRBJ2-2 and V is TRBV30; perhaps TRBD2 as D (5 bases). The germline V gene has CDR1 GTSNPN and CDR2 SVGIG (reference sequence). V was trimmed by 0 bases and J by 8 bases, leaving 16 bases between them. The CDR3 sequence is 15 residues long. The CDR3 spells CAWSVLRTRTGELFF. Here the CDR3 DNA reads TGTGCCTGGAGTGTACTCCGGACTCGAACTGGGGAGCTGTTTTTT.

The rearrangement joins TRBV28 to TRBJ2-3; D not resolved. This CDR3 spans 13 amino acids. V shed 7 bases and J shed 3 bases, with 11 bases lying between them. The germline gives CDR1 MDHEN, CDR2 SYDVKM. DNA of the CDR3: TGTGCCAGCACGCGGTTCGGTACAGATACGCAGTATTTT. The encoded protein is CASTRFGTDTQYF. Variable domain in full (rest from reference TRBV28 and TRBJ2-3): DVKVTQSSRYLVKRTGEKVFLECVQDMDHENMFWYRQDPGLGLRLIYFSYDVKMKEKGDIPEGYSVSREKKERFSLILESASTNQTSMYLCASTRFGTDTQYFGPGTRLTVL.

This rearrangement joins TRBV7-2 to TRBJ1-5; 7 nucleotides line up with TRBD1. J was trimmed by 3 bases and V by 0 bases; bases with no gene match: 5. The CDR3 is 16 amino acids. Germline V CDR1 and CDR2: SGHTA, FQGNSA. The CDR3 loop is CASSLAGTVHNQPQHF. The CDR3 DNA sequence: TGTGCCAGCAGCTTAGCCGGGACAGTACACAATCAGCCCCAGCATTTT.

V and J are TRBV5-1 and TRBJ1-5; no definite D call. V lost 0 bases and J 0 bases, leaving 13 bases between the germline ends. The V gene's germline CDR1 is SGHRS and CDR2 YFSETQ. This CDR3 has 17 amino acids. The CDR3 DNA reads TGCGCCAGCAGCTTGGGGAGGTGGCAACTTAGCAATCAGCCCCAGCATTTT. It is translated as CASSLGRWQLSNQPQHF.

The chain has TRBV9 and TRBJ1-5; D is possibly TRBD1 (6 bases). V gave up 1 base and J gave up 7 bases, with 9 bases separating them. The CDR3 runs to 13 residues. Germline V gene sequence: CDR1 SGDLS, CDR2 YYNGEE. This chain's CDR3 is CASSVSGDQPQHF. In DNA, the CDR3 is TGTGCCAGCAGCGTATCAGGGGACCAGCCCCAGCATTTT.

The gene calls are TRBV27 and TRBJ1-1, with D tentatively TRBD1 (6 bases). Germline CDR1 is MNHEY and CDR2 is SMNVEV (reference sequence). This CDR3 contains 13 residues. V was cut by 4 bases and J by 5 bases, with 11 bases left in between. CDR3: CASSYRVLTEAFF. The CDR3 nucleotides read TGTGCCAGCAGTTACAGGGTATTGACTGAAGCTTTCTTT.

This chain uses TRBV28 with TRBJ1-4; D is perhaps TRBD1 (5 bases). Germline CDR1 is MDHEN and CDR2 is SYDVKM. The CDR3 sequence is 16 residues long. Trimming cost V 7 bases and J 3 bases, with 18 bases left between them. CDR3 protein: CASTPSGGIANEKLFF. The CDR3 DNA reads TGTGCCAGCACCCCTAGCGGGGGGATAGCTAATGAAAAACTGTTTTTT.

The chain links TRBV5-6 to TRBJ1-5; perhaps TRBD1 as D (6 bases). In germline, CDR1 is SGHDT, CDR2 YYEEEE. V dropped 4 bases and J dropped 2 bases, with 19 bases sitting between them. The CDR3 sequence is 17 residues long. CDR3 sequence: CASSKAPQGSGNQPQHF. Here the CDR3 DNA reads TGTGCCAGCAGCAAAGCCCCACAGGGAAGTGGCAATCAGCCCCAGCATTTT.

The V call is TRBV6-1, the J call TRBJ1-1, with a possible D match to TRBD1 (6 bases). V lost 3 bases and J lost 3, with 11 bases in between. CDR3 length: 14 residues. CDR1 MNHNS and CDR2 SASEGT come from the germline V gene. The CDR3 is CASSDSRGYTEAFF. The CDR3 coding sequence is TGTGCCAGCAGTGACTCCAGGGGCTACACTGAAGCTTTCTTT.

This sequence joins TRBV5-1 and TRBJ2-6, with D uncertain. The CDR3 covers 16 residues. In germline, CDR1 is SGHRS, CDR2 YFSETQ. The V and J ends lost 0 bases and 0 bases respectively, with 7 bases between them. The CDR3 region has the DNA TGCGCCAGCAGCTTGGACGGTAGCTCTGGGGCCAACGTCCTGACTTTC. The encoded protein is CASSLDGSSGANVLTF.